These 21 T cell receptor beta chains were sequenced from one sample in a study of OX40 agonist ivuxolimab in advanced cancers. Repertoires were generated with immunoSEQ multiplex PCR, while TCRdb's copy carries only in-frame clones and drops some. Of roughly 86,000 clones listed, roughly 90% are singletons. The sample in question was CD4+ or CD8+ T cells sorted from blood, obtained in a trial of the OX40 agonist ivuxolimab. All receptors derive from an adult with an advanced solid tumor such as melanoma, head and neck, liver or kidney cancer.

The J gene is TRBJ1-1, the V gene TRBV9; D unclear. V lost 4 bases to trimming and J lost 2 bases, with 12 bases between them. The germline gives CDR1 SGDLS, CDR2 YYNGEE. The CDR3 has 14 amino acids. CDR3 DNA: TGTGCCAGCAGCCCCAGACTGGGTAACACTGAAGCTTTCTTT. Protein: CASSPRLGNTEAFF. The whole variable domain, remainder taken from reference TRBV9 and TRBJ1-1, is DSGVTQTPKHLITATGQRVTLRCSPRSGDLSVYWYQQSLDQGLQFLIQYYNGEERAKGNILERFSAQQFPDLHSELNLSSLELGDSALYFCASSPRLGNTEAFFGQGTRLTVV.

The chain couples TRBV5-1 to TRBJ1-4; no definite D call. Germline values: CDR1 SGHRS, CDR2 YFSETQ. The length of the CDR3 is 15 residues. V lost 1 base and J lost 2, with 9 bases in between. CDR3 in amino acids: CASSLFQGTNEKLFF. The CDR3 DNA reads TGCGCCAGCAGCTTGTTCCAAGGGACTAATGAAAAACTGTTTTTT. Full variable domain (rest looked up from reference TRBV5-1 and TRBJ1-4): KAGVTQTPRYLIKTRGQQVTLSCSPISGHRSVSWYQQTPGQGLQFLFEYFSETQRNKGNFPGRFSGRQFSNSRSEMNVSTLELGDSALYLCASSLFQGTNEKLFFGSGTQLSVL.

This rearrangement joins TRBV5-1 to TRBJ1-5, with unresolved D. Trimming removed 5 bases from V and 7 bases from J, with 7 bases in between. CDR1 is SGHRS and CDR2 is YFSETQ in the germline V gene. The CDR3 has 11 amino acids. CDR3 in amino acids: CASRTKQPQHF. The CDR3 DNA follows: TGCGCCAGCAGGACTAAACAGCCCCAGCATTTT.

This rearrangement joins TRBV7-2 to TRBJ1-5; D ambiguous. The germline V and J ends were trimmed by 1 base and 0 bases, with 7 bases remaining between them. This CDR3 comprises 15 residues. Germline V lookup: CDR1 SGHTA, CDR2 FQGNSA. CDR3: CASSLDGYSNQPQHF. Here the CDR3 DNA reads TGTGCCAGCAGCTTAGACGGATATAGCAATCAGCCCCAGCATTTT.

CDR3 nucleotide sequence: TGTGCCAGTAATCAGGGGGCGATAGGTCAGCCCCAGCATTTT. Residues: CASNQGAIGQPQHF. V gene TRBV19 combines with J gene TRBJ1-5; 8 nucleotides align to TRBD1. CDR1 and CDR2 (germline): LNHDA, SQIVND (reference sequence). The CDR3 is 14 residues long. V shed 7 bases, J shed 6 bases, and the junction held 8 bases outside the gene matches. The variable domain in full, with the rest retrieved from reference TRBV19 and TRBJ1-5, is DGGITQSPKYLFRKEGQNVTLSCEQNLNHDAMYWYRQDPGQGLRLIYYSQIVNDFQKGDIAEGYSVSREKKESFPLTVTSAQKNPTAFYLCASNQGAIGQPQHFGDGTRLSIL.

The genes are TRBV11-1 and TRBJ1-2; D gene unclear. V was pared by 4 bases and J by 2 bases, with 8 bases between. The CDR3 extends over 13 amino acids. Per germline, CDR1 SGHAT and CDR2 FQDESV (reference sequence). The CDR3 spells CASSSTVNYGYTF. CDR3 coding DNA: TGTGCCAGCAGCTCTACAGTGAACTATGGCTACACCTTC.

Worth noting for this clone: Other DNA sequences in the sample encode the same CDR3. The chain is built from TRBV28 and TRBJ2-1; 8 bases map to TRBD2. V dropped 6 bases and J dropped 3; count of bases not matched to a gene: 7. CDR3 length: 15 amino acids. Germline V gene lookup returns CDR1 MDHEN and CDR2 SYDVKM. CDR3 sequence (DNA): TGTGCCAGCAGCCCCAGCGGGAGAGGCTACAATGAGCAGTTCTTC. Translation: CASSPSGRGYNEQFF.

Note on this clone: Other DNA sequences from this sample encode an identical CDR3 as well. The chain combines TRBV5-1 with TRBJ2-2, with D hard to call. Germline lookup yields CDR1 SGHRS and CDR2 YFSETQ. Trimming pared 2 bases from V and 5 bases from J, leaving 7 bases between. The CDR3 is 13 residues long. The DNA for the CDR3 is TGCGCCAGCAGCTTCACCGGTACCGGGGAGCTGTTTTTT. Translation: CASSFTGTGELFF. Full variable domain (remainder filled in from reference TRBV5-1 and TRBJ2-2): KAGVTQTPRYLIKTRGQQVTLSCSPISGHRSVSWYQQTPGQGLQFLFEYFSETQRNKGNFPGRFSGRQFSNSRSEMNVSTLELGDSALYLCASSFTGTGELFFGEGSRLTVL.

The count of this clone is one. The J gene is TRBJ1-5, the V gene TRBV4-1; no clear D gene. The CDR3 is made up of 14 amino acids. V was trimmed by 6 bases and J by 4 bases, leaving 13 bases between them. Germline CDR1 is MGHRA and CDR2 is YSYEKL. The CDR3 is CASSPRLINQPQHF. In DNA, the CDR3 is TGCGCCAGCAGTCCACGACTGATAAATCAGCCCCAGCATTTT.

The sample holds one count of this clone. The rearrangement uses TRBV5-5 and TRBJ2-7; 7 nucleotides align to TRBD1. CDR3 size: 15 residues. V was pared by 0 bases and J by 1 base, with 4 bases of the junction left unmatched. The germline gives CDR1 SGHKS, CDR2 YYEKEE (reference sequence). CDR3 region: CASSLVAGGSYEQYF. CDR3 nucleotides: TGTGCCAGCAGCTTGGTGGCAGGGGGTTCCTACGAGCAGTACTTC.

The chain recombines TRBV21-1 with TRBJ2-1; TRBD2, the table's D call, was not compared with the DNA. TRBV21-1 is reported as a pseudogene. The CDR3 has 17 amino acids. CDR3 in amino acids: CASSKKESSEFDNEQFF. Written as DNA, the CDR3 is TGTGCCAGCAGCAAAAAGGAGAGTAGCGAGTTCGACAATGAGCAGTTCTTC.

The chain couples TRBV6-5 to TRBJ1-4, with D unclear. This CDR3 region has 12 residues. Germline CDR1 and CDR2: MNHEY and SVGAGI. V shed 5 bases and J shed 11 bases, with 12 bases lying between them. CDR3 sequence reads: CASSENSGKLFF. In DNA form, the CDR3 reads TGTGCCAGCAGTGAAAATTCCGGGAAACTGTTTTTT.

The gene calls are TRBV27 and TRBJ2-2; either TRBD1 or TRBD2 may supply D (5 bases each). The length of the CDR3 is 15 residues. Germline CDR1 reads MNHEY; CDR2 reads SMNVEV (reference sequence). Trimming cost V 4 bases and J 6 bases, with 15 bases left between them. The CDR3 DNA reads TGTGCCAGCAGTTCCCGCCCGGGGCGCGCCGGGGAGCTGTTTTTT. Translated: CASSSRPGRAGELFF.

The V gene is TRBV25-1, the J gene TRBJ2-1; TRBD2 might be the D (5 bases). Trimming shortened V by 1 base and J by 5 bases, and 15 bases separated the two germline ends. The CDR3 contains 16 residues. Germline values: CDR1 MGHDK, CDR2 SYGVNS. In nucleotides, the CDR3 is TGTGCCAGCAGTGAATCGTTTGGGCGGGTGAACAATGAGCAGTTCTTC. Its protein product is CASSESFGRVNNEQFF.

The chain recombines TRBV7-9 with TRBJ1-6; no firm D call. With 5 bases removed from V and 4 bases from J, the gap between germline ends came to 9 bases. Germline lookup yields CDR1 SEHNR and CDR2 FQNEAQ (reference sequence). The CDR3 length is 14 residues. As DNA, the CDR3 is TGTGCCAGCAGCCTCGACGGGTATAATTCACCCCTCCACTTT. This translates into CASSLDGYNSPLHF. Full variable domain (missing parts from reference TRBV7-9 and TRBJ1-6): DTGVSQNPRHKITKRGQNVTFRCDPISEHNRLYWYRQTLGQGPEFLTYFQNEAQLEKSRLLSDRFSAERPKGSFSTLEIQRTEQGDSAMYLCASSLDGYNSPLHFGNGTRLTVT.

The gene calls are TRBV7-2 and TRBJ2-7, with 8 positions matching TRBD2. V lost 1 base, J lost 0 bases, and 2 bases stayed unmatched. The CDR3 extends over 15 amino acids. The V gene's germline CDR1 is SGHTA and CDR2 FQGNSA. The CDR3 DNA sequence: TGTGCCAGCAGCTTAGGCGGGACTAGCTCCTACGAGCAGTACTTC. Its translation is CASSLGGTSSYEQYF.

The rearrangement joins TRBV2 to TRBJ1-1, with 8 bases lining up with TRBD1. Trimming at V came to 6 bases and at J to 8 bases, leaving 5 bases not matched to a gene. The CDR3 runs to 12 residues. Germline assignment: CDR1 SNHLY and CDR2 FYNNEI. Here the CDR3 DNA reads TGTGCCAGCAGGGCTGACAGGGGAGAAGCTTTCTTT. Translating it yields CASRADRGEAFF.

This chain links TRBV5-5 with TRBJ2-2; D is undetermined. Deletions cut 4 bases from V and 0 bases from J, with 13 bases between. CDR1 is SGHKS and CDR2 is YYEKEE in the germline V gene (reference sequence). CDR3 size: 16 residues. The CDR3 sequence is CASSPWHNANTGELFF. Here the CDR3 DNA reads TGTGCCAGCAGCCCCTGGCACAACGCGAACACCGGGGAGCTGTTTTTT. The entire variable domain, with the rest obtained from reference TRBV5-5 and TRBJ2-2, is as follows: DAGVTQSPTHLIKTRGQQVTLRCSPISGHKSVSWYQQVLGQGPQFIFQYYEKEERGRGNFPDRFSARQFPNYSSELNVNALLLGDSALYLCASSPWHNANTGELFFGEGSRLTVL.

The V and J genes are TRBV18 and TRBJ2-7; 8 bases line up with TRBD2. Germline CDR1 and CDR2: KGHSH and LQKENI. With 4 bases clipped from V and 1 base from J, the junction kept 6 bases outside the gene matches. This CDR3 spans 15 amino acids. CDR3 sequence (DNA): TGTGCCAGCTCACAACGGACGGGAGGGTCCTACGAGCAGTACTTC. It codes for CASSQRTGGSYEQYF.

The V call is TRBV28, the J call TRBJ2-7; 9 positions agree with TRBD1. Germline CDR1 reads MDHEN; CDR2 reads SYDVKM. This CDR3 spans 14 amino acids. Unmatched junction bases numbered 8, after V lost 7 bases and J lost 4 bases. The CDR3 DNA is TGTGCCAGCAATCGGGGACAGGGTTTATACGAGCAGTACTTC. Its translation: CASNRGQGLYEQYF.

The chain has TRBV5-1 and TRBJ2-7; weak D call: TRBD2 (5 bases). Trimming shortened V by 0 bases and J by 1 base, and 8 bases separated the two germline ends. CDR1 is SGHRS, CDR2 YFSETQ, per germline. This CDR3 spans 14 amino acids. CDR3 DNA: TGCGCCAGCAGCTTGGGCGGGTTATCCTACGAGCAGTACTTC. This encodes CASSLGGLSYEQYF.